These T cell receptor beta chains were read from a single sample in a study of cytotoxic CD8 clonotypes in ibrutinib-treated CLL. The method was immunoSEQ multiplex PCR; TCRdb's version includes in-frame clones alone and lacks a portion of them. The data hold fewer than 20,000 clones, with about 70% observed a single time. This specimen consisted of PBMCs, obtained after 12 months of ibrutinib treatment. Receptors originate from a human donor with chronic lymphocytic leukemia. The CDR3 runs from the conserved cysteine through the conserved F or W. Fields, in order: V gene, J gene, CDR3 length, CDR3 protein.

V: TRBV4-1
J: TRBJ2-7
length: 15
CDR3: CASSQGDGTSYEQYF

V: TRBV6-5
J: TRBJ1-1
length: 13
CDR3: CASTGATNTEAFF

V: TRBV30
J: TRBJ1-5
length: 14
CDR3: CAWSSGGTDQPQHF

V: TRBV10-3
J: TRBJ1-5
length: 16
CDR3: CAISDSVAGYDQPQHF

V: TRBV7-9
J: TRBJ2-5
length: 19
CDR3: CASSLPTIRQGPRQETQYF

V: TRBV5-1
J: TRBJ2-7
length: 14
CDR3: CASSPGTGFYEQYF

V: TRBV6-5
J: TRBJ1-1
length: 15
CDR3: CASSSPRGMNTEAFF

V: TRBV11-3
J: TRBJ2-2
length: 15
CDR3: CASSFLGADTGELFF

V: TRBV11-1
J: TRBJ2-3
length: 14
CDR3: CASSLFRQTDTQYF

V: TRBV20-1
J: TRBJ2-7
length: 10
CDR3: CSALIYEQYF

V: TRBV5-1
J: TRBJ2-7
length: 15
CDR3: CASSLDPDRTYEQYF

V: TRBV6-6
J: TRBJ2-3
length: 12
CDR3: CASGRETDTQYF

V: TRBV30
J: TRBJ1-5
length: 16
CDR3: CAWSVPGTGLGQPQHF

V: TRBV9
J: TRBJ2-1
length: 16
CDR3: CASSVAREDHMDEQFF

V: TRBV19
J: TRBJ2-7
length: 14
CDR3: CASSTGTSPHEQYF

V: TRBV11-3
J: TRBJ2-3
length: 14
CDR3: CASSVGGPGSTQYF

V: TRBV7-9
J: TRBJ1-4
length: 14
CDR3: CASSLDPQGEKLFF

V: TRBV29-1
J: TRBJ1-1
length: 15
CDR3: CSVEDSHWGNTEAFF

V: TRBV7-7
J: TRBJ2-5
length: 16
CDR3: CASSPAGGGTQETQYF

V: TRBV6-6
J: TRBJ2-1
length: 14
CDR3: CASIGTADYNEQFF

V: TRBV10-3
J: TRBJ2-5
length: 13
CDR3: CAISVKGEETQYF

V: TRBV15
J: TRBJ1-4
length: 17
CDR3: CATSSSRVSGANEKLFF

V: TRBV7-9
J: TRBJ2-3
length: 15
CDR3: CASSLALSDTDTQYF

V: TRBV30
J: TRBJ2-5
length: 14
CDR3: CAWIPPGIGETQYF

V: TRBV28
J: TRBJ1-4
length: 14
CDR3: CASSHRDSSEKLFF

V: TRBV5-6
J: TRBJ2-5
length: 15
CDR3: CASSPRIMGKETQYF

V: TRBV5-1
J: TRBJ2-7
length: 17
CDR3: CASSVGVDWTGDYEQYF

V: TRBV5-1
J: TRBJ2-6
length: 16
CDR3: CASSLPHLAGANVLTF

V: TRBV5-6
J: TRBJ2-5
length: 13
CDR3: CASSLAGPETQYF

V: TRBV7-9
J: TRBJ1-5
length: 15
CDR3: CASSLDRGLNQPQHF

V: TRBV5-4
J: TRBJ2-3
length: 16
CDR3: CASSAGLAGGADTQYF

V: TRBV7-2
J: TRBJ2-7
length: 14
CDR3: CASSSFTVSYEQYF

V: TRBV4-1
J: TRBJ1-1
length: 15
CDR3: CASSQDFAKNTEAFF

V: TRBV19
J: TRBJ1-2
length: 14
CDR3: CASSIGERAYGYTF

V: TRBV14
J: TRBJ2-1
length: 12
CDR3: CASSQDYGEQFF

V: TRBV6-5
J: TRBJ1-5
length: 15
CDR3: CASSYTHDSNQPQHF

V: TRBV30
J: TRBJ1-2
length: 14
CDR3: CAWSVPPLIYGYTF

V: TRBV10-3
J: TRBJ2-2
length: 18
CDR3: CAISDGLAGHSNTGELFF

V: TRBV11-2
J: TRBJ2-7
length: 17
CDR3: CASSLLGGGTDIYEQYF

V: TRBV4-2
J: TRBJ2-1
length: 14
CDR3: CASSLLTGGDEQFF

V: TRBV2
J: TRBJ2-7
length: 17
CDR3: CASSEEVAGTGAYEQYF

V: TRBV4-2
J: TRBJ1-1
length: 14
CDR3: CASSQAPGNTEAFF

V: TRBV6-5
J: TRBJ2-7
length: 13
CDR3: CASNRGSSYEQYF

V: TRBV5-4
J: TRBJ1-4
length: 17
CDR3: CASSRQGLGEINEKLFF

V: TRBV5-4
J: TRBJ2-3
length: 16
CDR3: CASSQRREASTDTQYF

V: TRBV10-1
J: TRBJ2-7
length: 12
CDR3: CASAGQGHEQYF

V: TRBV7-2
J: TRBJ1-2
length: 15
CDR3: CASTSNAGVLSGYTF

V: TRBV7-8
J: TRBJ2-1
length: 18
CDR3: CASSIVGLAGALINEQFF

V: TRBV6-6
J: TRBJ1-1
length: 15
CDR3: CASRHRQGGSTEAFF

V: TRBV11-1
J: TRBJ1-1
length: 14
CDR3: CASSSEGLSTEAFF

V: TRBV9
J: TRBJ2-5
length: 16
CDR3: CASSPLLEGTQETQYF

V: TRBV6-1
J: TRBJ2-3
length: 17
CDR3: CASSEGRGAFIADTQYF

V: TRBV11-2
J: TRBJ2-5
length: 15
CDR3: CASSLGQMGVETQYF

V: TRBV11-2
J: TRBJ2-3
length: 15
CDR3: CASSVGTGVTDTQYF

V: TRBV30
J: TRBJ2-3
length: 14
CDR3: CASKGQGGADTQYF

V: TRBV7-8
J: TRBJ2-3
length: 17
CDR3: CASSPELREAGTDTQYF